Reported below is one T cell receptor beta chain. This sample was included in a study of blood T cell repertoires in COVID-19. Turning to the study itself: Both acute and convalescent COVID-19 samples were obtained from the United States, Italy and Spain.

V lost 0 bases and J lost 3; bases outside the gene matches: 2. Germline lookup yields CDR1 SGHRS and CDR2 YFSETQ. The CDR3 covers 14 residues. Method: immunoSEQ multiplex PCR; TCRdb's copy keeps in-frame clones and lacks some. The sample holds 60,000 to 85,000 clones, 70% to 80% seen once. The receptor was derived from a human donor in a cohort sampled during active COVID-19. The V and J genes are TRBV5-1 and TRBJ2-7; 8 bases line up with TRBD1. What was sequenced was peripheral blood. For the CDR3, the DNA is TGCGCCAGCAGCTTGGACGGACAGGGCTACGAGCAGTACTTC. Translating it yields CASSLDGQGYEQYF.